The 22 T cell receptor beta chains below come from one sample, sequenced in a study of spatial heterogeneity in lung cancer. Time point indicated: sample taken at primary tumor resection. The sequenced material consisted of unsorted whole RNA from tumor, nontumor lung or frozen PBMC. Each CDR3 protein is one row after TCRdb ran MiXCR on the 5' RACE reads. The table shows about 75,000 distinct CDR3 sequences, with roughly 15% occurring only once. This sample comprised PBMCs, obtained at surgery. The receptor set was obtained from a male donor with early-stage non-small cell lung cancer.

This clonotype was seen more than once but under ten times. V is TRBV19 and J is TRBJ2-5; the D gene could be TRBD1 or TRBD2 (5 bases each). CDR3 length: 16 residues. Germline CDR1 LNHDA, CDR2 SQIVND (reference sequence). V was clipped by 5 bases and J by 5 bases, with 21 bases between them. In nucleotides, the CDR3 is TGTGCCAGTAGTTATTCCGGGACCTCACCATCGGAGACCCAGTACTTC. It specifies CASSYSGTSPSETQYF.

V usage is TRBV6-2 or TRBV6-3 and J usage is TRBJ1-5; D is unresolved. Germline V lookup: CDR1 MNHEY, CDR2 SVGEGT. V gave up 2 bases and J gave up 8 bases, with 10 bases separating them. The CDR3 runs 13 residues. CDR3 region: CASSYMLPEPQHF. The CDR3 DNA is TGTGCCAGCAGTTACATGCTCCCGGAGCCCCAGCATTTT.

The rearrangement joins TRBV28 to TRBJ2-7; the D gene is possibly TRBD2 (5 bases). V was cut by 8 bases and J by 3 bases, with 20 bases left in between. The germline V gene has CDR1 MDHEN and CDR2 SYDVKM. CDR3 length: 15 residues. CDR3 bases: TGTGCCAGCGGGGTACCCTCGGACTTTTACTACGAGCAGTACTTC. Translation gives CASGVPSDFYYEQYF.

This chain uses TRBV5-1 with TRBJ2-7; D call uncertain. Germline lookup yields CDR1 SGHRS and CDR2 YFSETQ. Trimming cost V 4 bases and J 1 base, with 6 bases left between them. CDR3 length: 12 residues. The CDR3 DNA reads as TGCGCCAGCAGCGACTTTTCCTACGAGCAGTACTTC. It encodes CASSDFSYEQYF.

This clonotype has at least ten counts. This chain connects TRBV6-2 or TRBV6-3 to TRBJ2-7; 9 positions match TRBD1. V trimming: 4 bases; J trimming: 2 bases; junction bases outside the gene matches: 9. This CDR3 is built from 16 residues. The germline gives CDR1 MNHEY, CDR2 SVGEGT. CDR3 in DNA: TGTGCCAGCAGTTTTCTCAGGGACAGGGTCGCCTACGAGCAGTACTTC. Protein product: CASSFLRDRVAYEQYF.

A note on this clonotype: A read error may account for a junction end that differs from germline. The gene calls are TRBV11-2 and TRBJ2-1; 8 bases match TRBD1. Germline CDR1 reads SGHAT; CDR2 reads FQNNGV. The CDR3 has 13 residues. The CDR3 loop reads CACSGDRGDEQFF. Here the CDR3 DNA reads TGTGCCTGCAGCGGAGACAGGGGCGATGAGCAGTTCTTC.

The rearrangement joins TRBV7-2 to TRBJ2-5; D is undetermined. Germline V lookup: CDR1 SGHTA, CDR2 FQGNSA. Trimming removed 5 bases at V and 6 bases at J, with 10 bases between. The CDR3 covers 12 residues. As DNA, the CDR3 is TGTGCCAGCAGCCTAGGCCCCAAGACCCAGTACTTC. Its translation is CASSLGPKTQYF.

The table lists this clonotype with many counts. The genes are TRBV27 and TRBJ1-2; D not certain. Germline loops: CDR1 MNHEY, CDR2 SMNVEV (reference sequence). The CDR3 covers 13 residues. Trimming left V 4 bases short and J 10 bases short, with 16 bases between. The CDR3 loop is CASSSHRTEIYTF. The CDR3 DNA is TGTGCCAGCAGTTCCCACCGGACGGAAATCTACACCTTC.

The chain recombines TRBV20-1 with TRBJ2-1; D remains ambiguous. CDR1 and CDR2 (germline): DFQATT, SNEGSKA (reference sequence). The CDR3 is made up of 13 amino acids. V was trimmed by 6 bases and J by 8 bases, leaving 17 bases between them. CDR3 protein: CSAVGPGTYEQFF. CDR3 DNA: TGCAGTGCGGTCGGGCCAGGAACCTATGAGCAGTTCTTC.

This clonotype was observed a handful of times. The chain is built from TRBV5-1 and TRBJ1-4, with D uncertain. This CDR3 spans 14 amino acids. V was trimmed by 4 bases and J by 4 bases, leaving 11 bases between them. Germline V CDR1 and CDR2: SGHRS, YFSETQ. CDR3 in amino acids: CASSLTDYNEKLFF. DNA for the CDR3: TGCGCCAGCAGCCTGACGGATTATAATGAAAAACTGTTTTTT.

V is TRBV29-1 and J is TRBJ1-1; a possible D gene is TRBD1 (6 bases). Deletions cut 4 bases from V and 1 base from J, with 13 bases between. The CDR3 covers 14 residues. Germline V gene sequence: CDR1 SQVTM, CDR2 ANQGSEA. Here the CDR3 reads CSVAGGGPNTEAFF. The CDR3 DNA reads as TGCAGCGTTGCCGGAGGGGGGCCGAACACTGAAGCTTTCTTT. Drawing the rest from reference TRBV29-1 and TRBJ1-1, the complete variable domain is SAVISQKPSRDICQRGTSLTIQCQVDSQVTMMFWYRQQPGQSLTLIATANQGSEATYESGFVIDKFPISRPNLTFSTLTVSNMSPEDSSIYLCSVAGGGPNTEAFFGQGTRLTVV.

There are many counts of this clonotype. The chain joins TRBV30 to TRBJ1-1; D is uncertain. Germline V gene sequence: CDR1 GTSNPN, CDR2 SVGIG (reference sequence). There are 15 residues in the CDR3. V lost 0 bases and J 5 bases, leaving 16 bases between the germline ends. The CDR3 spells CAWSVRGSRPTEAFF. The CDR3 DNA reads as TGTGCCTGGAGTGTACGTGGCTCCCGCCCAACTGAAGCTTTCTTT.

This clonotype was detected many times. The chain is built from TRBV12-3 or TRBV12-4 and TRBJ2-7; a weak D match, TRBD2 (6 bases). The CDR3 loop spans 14 amino acids. Between the trimmed V and J ends, which lost 6 bases and 2 bases, there was a span of 14 bases. CDR3 loop: CASSRRTIPYEQYF. The CDR3, as DNA: TGTGCCAGCAGCCGAAGGACTATTCCCTACGAGCAGTACTTC.

Details on this clonotype: This could be a read error, since a much larger clone is one nucleotide away. The chain combines TRBV24-1 with TRBJ2-7; D unclear. Germline values: CDR1 KGHDR, CDR2 SFDVKD. There are 14 residues in the CDR3. Trimming left V 5 bases short and J 8 bases short, with 18 bases between. This chain's CDR3 is CATSGAGDRNKQYF. CDR3 bases: TGTGCCACCAGTGGAGCAGGTGATCGAAACAAGCAGTACTTC.

The table lists this clonotype with a few counts. In nucleotides, the CDR3 is TGTGCCAGCGGGGCAGGGAAAGAGACCCAGTACTTC. It is translated as CASGAGKETQYF. The chain couples TRBV28 to TRBJ2-5; a weak D match, TRBD1 (5 bases). Trimming shortened V by 8 bases and J by 3 bases, and 10 bases separated the two germline ends. The CDR3 spans 12 residues. Germline V gene lookup returns CDR1 MDHEN and CDR2 SYDVKM.

V and J are TRBV6-2 or TRBV6-3 and TRBJ1-5; unclear D gene. Trimming shortened V by 6 bases and J by 6 bases, and 12 bases separated the two germline ends. Germline lookup yields CDR1 MNHEY and CDR2 SVGEGT. This CDR3 comprises 13 residues. The CDR3 DNA follows: TGTGCCAGCAGCGGACGAGGGAGTCAGCCCCAGCATTTT. Protein sequence: CASSGRGSQPQHF.

In DNA form, the CDR3 reads TGTGCCAGCAGTTTTGGGGTAGCGGGCGACTTAGATACGCAGTATTTT. Translation gives CASSFGVAGDLDTQYF. This chain joins TRBV27 and TRBJ2-3, with 7 positions matching TRBD2. The germline V gene has CDR1 MNHEY and CDR2 SMNVEV (reference sequence). This CDR3 contains 16 residues. Germline trimming cut 3 bases from V and 5 bases from J; bases unmatched to any gene: 11.

This clonotype was found many times. The V gene is TRBV7-6, the J gene TRBJ2-3; D may correspond to TRBD1 or TRBD2 (6 bases each). The CDR3 has 15 residues. CDR1 is SGHVS, CDR2 FNYEAQ, per germline. V lost 6 bases and J 3 bases, leaving 16 bases between the germline ends. The chain's CDR3 is CASSLSGGTTDTQYF. The CDR3 DNA is TGTGCCAGCAGTTTAAGCGGCGGGACAACAGATACGCAGTATTTT.

This clonotype was observed a few times. The CDR3 bases are TGTGCCATCCTTCTCGGGGGGACAGTGTCCCGCAATGAGCAGTTCTTC. Amino acids: CAILLGGTVSRNEQFF. This chain connects TRBV6-1 to TRBJ2-1; D may be TRBD1 or TRBD2 (7 bases each). CDR1 MNHNS and CDR2 SASEGT come from the germline V gene. V dropped 10 bases and J dropped 6 bases, with 25 bases sitting between them. The CDR3 contains 16 residues.

A few counts support this clonotype. The V and J genes are TRBV6-5 and TRBJ1-2; D gene unclear. Germline CDR1 is MNHEY and CDR2 is SVGAGI. The CDR3 is 15 amino acids. V was shortened by 6 bases and J by 7 bases, with 21 bases between the two germline ends. CDR3 protein: CASSPIVDGRRGYTF. CDR3 coding DNA: TGTGCCAGCAGCCCTATTGTGGACGGTCGGCGTGGCTACACCTTC.

This clonotype has more than one count but fewer than ten. Here the CDR3 DNA reads TGTGCCAGCAGCGAAGGGACTAGCGGGAGGAGGACAGATACGCAGTATTTT. As protein: CASSEGTSGRRTDTQYF. This chain joins TRBV7-9 and TRBJ2-3; 15 positions agree with TRBD2. The CDR3 has 17 amino acids. V was pared by 5 bases and J by 3 bases, with 6 bases of the junction left unmatched. Germline V gene data show CDR1 as SEHNR and CDR2 as FQNEAQ (reference sequence).

This clonotype was seen repeatedly, ten times or more. The chain joins TRBV29-1 to TRBJ1-5; no reliable D call. In germline, CDR1 is SQVTM, CDR2 ANQGSEA. The V end lost 4 bases, the J end lost 2 bases, and 9 bases lay between the germline ends. CDR3 size: 13 residues. CDR3 DNA: TGCAGCGTTGGGGGTTTAGGCAATCAGCCCCAGCATTTT. Its protein product is CSVGGLGNQPQHF.